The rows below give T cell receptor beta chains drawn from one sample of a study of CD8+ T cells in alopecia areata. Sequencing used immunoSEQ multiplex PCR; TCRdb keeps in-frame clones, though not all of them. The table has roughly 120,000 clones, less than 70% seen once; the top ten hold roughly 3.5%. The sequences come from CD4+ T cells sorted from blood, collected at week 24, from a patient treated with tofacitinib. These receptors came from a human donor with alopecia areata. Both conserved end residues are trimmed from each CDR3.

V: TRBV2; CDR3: ASSTGLGGQY
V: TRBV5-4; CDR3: ASSLDRKTEAF
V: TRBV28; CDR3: ASSFISAAETYEQY
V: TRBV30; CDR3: AWSRDLNTEAF
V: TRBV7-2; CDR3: ASGLGLAKNIQY
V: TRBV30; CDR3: AWTGIAMETQY
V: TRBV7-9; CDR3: ASSRAGNEQF
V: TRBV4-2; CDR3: ASSPSSGNTQY
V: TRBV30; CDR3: ACRSDEKLF
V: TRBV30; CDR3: AWSISGGFYEQY
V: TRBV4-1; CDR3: ASSQKRGFQGAGEAF
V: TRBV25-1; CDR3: ASSEGDRGEQY
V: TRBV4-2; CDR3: ASSQEEAGELF
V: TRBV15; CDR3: ATSRDTGKWGRDGYT
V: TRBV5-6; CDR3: ASSLPIPYEQY
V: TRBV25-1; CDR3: ASSESGTPDPEAF
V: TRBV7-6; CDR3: ASSLGADQETQY
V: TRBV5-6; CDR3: ASSFGGRADTQY
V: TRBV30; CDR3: AWRAMHLNTGELF
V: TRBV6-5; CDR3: ASSPQAGTYGYT
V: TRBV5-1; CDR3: ASTGKGGGNTGELF
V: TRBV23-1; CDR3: ASSLSSKLEETQY
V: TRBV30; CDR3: AWSVNLLTDTQY
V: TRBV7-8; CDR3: ASSALTGSDTEAF
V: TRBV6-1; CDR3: ASSEIGELGYT
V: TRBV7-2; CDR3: ASSLGTGELF
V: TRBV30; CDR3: AWSPDRGYSPLH
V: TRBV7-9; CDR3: ASSLSRGGPDTQY